The T cell receptor beta chain described here comes from a study of vaccination and CD4 T cells after COVID-19. As for the study in general: Convalescent patients, SARS-CoV-2 positive by nasal swab PCR, comprised under ten mild cases and one severe case. Among convalescent patients, a few were sampled at day 14 and at days 161 to 241 post-vaccination. Median time from second vaccine dose to sampling was 60 to 80 days (14 to 241).

The time point was: late sampling 161 to 241 days after vaccination in a few convalescent patients. MiXCR, run by TCRdb on the PCR reads, gives a single entry per CDR3 protein. The sample gives 30,000 to 40,000 distinct CDR3 sequences, about 35% of which show up once; 5% to 6.5% is in the top ten. The CDR3 sequence is 12 residues long. Trimming removed 5 bases from V and 3 bases from J; junction bases left unmatched: 0. Germline lookup yields CDR1 SNHLY and CDR2 FYNNEI. The sample consisted of CD4+ T cells from blood, taken about 7 months after SARS-CoV-2 vaccination. The chain joins TRBV2 to TRBJ2-5; 7 bases fit TRBD2. The source is a human donor who had recovered from COVID-19. DNA for the CDR3: TGTGCCAGCAGTCTAGCGGAAGAGACCCAGTACTTC. Its translation: CASSLAEETQYF.